This note documents a single T cell receptor (beta chain) sequence. This sample stems from a study of T cell changes during pregnancy in multiple sclerosis. Assay: immunoSEQ multiplex PCR; the TCRdb copy retains only in-frame clones and omits some. The data contain approximately 39,000 clones, 80% to 95% of them seen just once; the ten biggest clones take up approximately 1.1%. The clonotype comes from a female donor with multiple sclerosis, enrolled in a pregnancy study. The sequencing sample was made of PBMCs (not recorded whether the cells were cultured).

CDR3 region: CASSLSRPGNRGTGELFF. The CDR3 nucleotides are TGTGCCAGCAGCCTATCCCGACCAGGGAATCGTGGCACCGGGGAGCTGTTTTTT. The J gene is TRBJ2-2, the V gene TRBV11-2, with a weak D call TRBD1 (5 bases). Trimming cost V 5 bases and J 4 bases, with 23 bases left between them. In germline, CDR1 is SGHAT, CDR2 FQNNGV. CDR3 length equals 18 residues.